This TCR beta chain was identified in a study of blood T cells in healthy people across ages. Study background: Template switching recovered approximately one barcoded beta molecule for every two T cells.

The germline V gene has CDR1 SGHTA and CDR2 FQGNSA. The CDR3 totals 15 residues. A second PCR, run for about 7 to 11 cycles, used a sample-barcoded 5' primer plus a J-beta primer mix. TCRdb independently ran MiXCR on the 5' RACE reads; one entry per CDR3 protein. The repertoire holds 550,000 to 800,000 distinct CDR3 sequences, with under 25% as singletons. This receptor was identified in a man in his 70s in good health. The rearrangement uses TRBV7-2 and TRBJ2-1, with 9 positions matching TRBD1. TRBJ2-5 matches the DNA end more closely, so the J call is doubtful. The specimen sequenced was blood. CDR3 sequence reads: CASSRTGASMETQYF. The CDR3 region has the DNA TGTGCCAGCAGCAGGACAGGGGCTTCTATGGAGACCCAGTACTTC.